The 21 T cell receptor beta chains presented below share a single source sample, sequenced in a study of patients and donors after allogeneic stem cell transplantation (dated by TCRdb to 2018 to 2021). The method behind the library was RT-PCR. TCRdb shows the sequencer as NextSeq 550. The public reads were run again by TCRdb, first through fastp at Q25 and then through MiXCR, and only productive beta chains were kept. Records with the same CDR3 protein are collapsed into one entry carrying the most frequent genes and DNA. For this sample the table gives about 150,000 distinct CDR3 sequences, of which 30% to 45% were detected only once. The top ten constitute about 50% of the sample. The sequenced sample was blood, either unsorted or a sorted T cell fraction (not recorded which). These receptors were taken from a human donor who was either an allogeneic HSCT recipient or a stem cell or donor lymphocyte infusion donor (not recorded which). It is not recorded whose cells these are; they may come from a transplant donor.

This clonotype was detected a few times. Here the CDR3 reads CASSLISSGNTIYF. CDR3 nucleotide sequence: TGTGCCAGCAGCTTAATCAGCTCTGGAAACACCATATATTTT. The J gene is TRBJ1-3, the V gene TRBV7-9; D ambiguous. Germline V CDR1 and CDR2: SEHNR, FQNEAQ (reference sequence). Trimming cost V 2 bases and J 0 bases, with 5 bases left between them. This CDR3 is built from 14 residues.

Concerning this clonotype: A much bigger clone sits one base away, suggesting this may be a read error. The chain combines TRBV12-3 or TRBV12-4 with TRBJ1-1; D not resolved. Between the trimmed V and J ends, which lost 5 bases and 1 base, there was a span of 5 bases. The CDR3 consists of 12 residues. The CDR3 protein is CASSEGNTEAFF. The CDR3 DNA follows: TGTGCCAGCAGTGAGGGGAACACTGAAGCTTTCTTT.

This clonotype was recorded a few times. The chain recombines TRBV3-1 with TRBJ1-6; D remains ambiguous. V was shortened by 1 base and J by 1 base, with 11 bases between the two germline ends. Germline CDR1 is LGHDT and CDR2 is YNNKEL (reference sequence). CDR3 size: 17 residues. CDR3 sequence reads: CASSQVGGRSYNSPLHF. CDR3 DNA: TGTGCCAGCAGCCAAGTAGGAGGGCGGTCCTATAATTCACCCCTCCACTTT.

This clonotype was counted only a few times. This chain uses TRBV7-2 with TRBJ1-2; 10 bases fit TRBD1. Germline V lookup: CDR1 SGHTA, CDR2 FQGNSA. CDR3 length: 14 amino acids. The junction had 4 bases not matched to a gene; V was cut back by 3 bases and J by 6 bases. The CDR3 coding sequence is TGTGCCAGCAGCTTCGGACAGGGGGTTAATGGCTACACCTTC. It translates to CASSFGQGVNGYTF.

The chain joins TRBV29-1 to TRBJ2-7; D perhaps matches TRBD2 (6 bases). Germline CDR1 is SQVTM and CDR2 is ANQGSEA. The V end was cut by 2 bases, the J end by 6 bases, with 17 bases between. The CDR3 loop spans 14 amino acids. CDR3 amino acids: CSVEMRGGFGEQYF. The CDR3 DNA reads TGCAGCGTTGAAATGCGGGGCGGGTTCGGCGAGCAGTACTTC.

The chain employs TRBV4-3 and TRBJ2-3; D is uncertain. Trimming cost V 3 bases and J 0 bases, with 10 bases left between them. Germline assignment: CDR1 LGHNA and CDR2 YSLEER. The CDR3 has 15 amino acids. The CDR3 loop reads CASSHGDTSTDTQYF. The CDR3 nucleotides read TGCGCCAGCAGCCATGGCGACACGAGCACAGATACGCAGTATTTT.

The rearrangement joins TRBV12-3 or TRBV12-4 to TRBJ1-4; tentatively, D is TRBD1 (5 bases). Trimming cost V 7 bases and J 7 bases, with 13 bases left between them. The CDR3 consists of 13 residues. CDR3 sequence (DNA): TGTGCCAGCAAGGAGGGGTGGGTTGAAAAACTGTTTTTT. Translated, it gives CASKEGWVEKLFF.

The V call is TRBV10-3, the J call TRBJ2-1; 8 bases fit TRBD1. The CDR3 runs to 15 residues. With 3 bases clipped from V and 8 bases from J, the junction kept 9 bases outside the gene matches. CDR1 and CDR2 from the germline V gene are ENHRY and SYGVKD. In nucleotides, the CDR3 is TGTGCCATCAGTGATTTCGGACAGGGCTATGATGAGCAGTTCTTC. It yields the protein CAISDFGQGYDEQFF.

This clonotype was seen many times. The gene calls are TRBV28 and TRBJ2-1, with D possibly being TRBD2 (5 bases). The germline CDR1 and CDR2 sequences are MDHEN and SYDVKM. The CDR3 is made up of 13 amino acids. Trimming removed 10 bases at V and 3 bases at J, with 13 bases between. DNA for the CDR3: TGTGCCACCACCCGAGGGATCTACAATGAGCAGTTCTTC. This translates into CATTRGIYNEQFF.

Here the CDR3 reads CASSLANTNTEAFF. The DNA for the CDR3 is TGTGCCAGCAGTTTAGCCAACACGAACACTGAAGCTTTCTTT. The chain links TRBV12-3 or TRBV12-4 to TRBJ1-1; D gene unclear. The CDR3 covers 14 residues. Trimming took 0 bases from V and 1 from J, leaving 6 bases between them.

The V call is TRBV20-1, the J call TRBJ2-1, with 8 positions matching TRBD1. V gave up 6 bases and J gave up 10 bases; unmatched junction bases: 17. In germline, CDR1 is DFQATT, CDR2 SNEGSKA (reference sequence). The CDR3 length is 15 residues. The CDR3 sequence: CSATPGTGEGREQFF. The DNA of the CDR3 is TGCAGTGCAACACCTGGGACAGGCGAAGGAAGGGAGCAGTTCTTC.

The chain joins TRBV6-5 to TRBJ1-3, with a possible D match to TRBD1 (6 bases). The CDR3 extends over 15 amino acids. The germline V and J ends were trimmed by 7 bases and 3 bases, with 16 bases remaining between them. Germline lookup yields CDR1 MNHEY and CDR2 SVGAGI. The CDR3 protein is CASTPFGGSGNTIYF. The CDR3 nucleotides are TGTGCCAGCACCCCATTTGGGGGCAGTGGAAACACCATATATTTT.

CDR3 protein: CASSRQGTYGYTF. CDR3 DNA: TGTGCCAGCAGCCGACAGGGAACCTATGGCTACACCTTC. The chain recombines TRBV7-8 with TRBJ1-2; the match to TRBD1 covers 7 bases. CDR1 SGHVS and CDR2 FQNEAQ come from the germline V gene. The J segment lost 4 bases and the V segment lost 5 bases, leaving 4 bases of the junction unmatched. The CDR3 is made up of 13 amino acids.

V gene TRBV21-1 combines with J gene TRBJ1-6; the DNA was not compared with TRBD1, the D call given in the table. TRBV21-1 is marked as a pseudogene. CDR3 length equals 17 residues. CDR3 DNA sequence: TGTGCCAGCAGCGCCCGGGACAGGGGTTCCGATAATTCACCCCTCCACTTT. Translating gives CASSARDRGSDNSPLHF.

This clonotype has more than one count but fewer than ten. The chain is built from TRBV15 and TRBJ1-1; D unresolved. The CDR3 loop spans 17 amino acids. V was trimmed by 3 bases and J by 0 bases, leaving 17 bases between them. Germline V gene sequence: CDR1 LNHNV, CDR2 YYDKDF (reference sequence). As DNA, the CDR3 is TGTGCCACCAGCAGTGTTGGAGAGGGAACCTTGAACACTGAAGCTTTCTTT. As protein: CATSSVGEGTLNTEAFF.

The chain uses TRBV24-1 and TRBJ2-1; TRBD2 might be the D (6 bases). The ends were cut back, 1 base at V and 10 bases at J, with 13 bases in the middle. The CDR3 loop spans 14 amino acids. Germline lookup yields CDR1 KGHDR and CDR2 SFDVKD. The CDR3 region is CATSDLGAEGEQFF. CDR3 nucleotides: TGTGCCACCAGTGATTTAGGGGCGGAGGGGGAGCAGTTCTTC.

This chain joins TRBV10-3 and TRBJ1-6; 7 nucleotides match TRBD1. Trimming cost V 4 bases and J 6 bases; bases outside gene matches: 6. This CDR3 has 15 amino acids. Germline lookup yields CDR1 ENHRY and CDR2 SYGVKD. CDR3 sequence: CAISAGTETNSPLHF. As DNA, the CDR3 is TGTGCCATCAGTGCTGGGACAGAGACTAATTCACCCCTCCACTTT.

The V gene is TRBV20-1, the J gene TRBJ1-5; D is undetermined. There are 12 residues in the CDR3. CDR1 is DFQATT and CDR2 is SNEGSKA in the germline V gene (reference sequence). The V end was cut by 5 bases, the J end by 7 bases, with 12 bases between. Written as DNA, the CDR3 is TGCAGTGCTCTTTTCCTTGGGCAGCCCCAGCATTTT. Protein: CSALFLGQPQHF.

There are a few counts of this clonotype. The chain links TRBV4-3 to TRBJ1-4; D remains ambiguous. The V end was cut by 4 bases, the J end by 7 bases, with 13 bases between. CDR1 and CDR2 from the germline V gene are LGHNA and YSLEER. The CDR3 covers 14 residues. CDR3 region: CASSRTAGSEKLFF. Here the CDR3 DNA reads TGCGCCAGCAGCCGGACGGCCGGGAGTGAAAAACTGTTTTTT.

The genes are TRBV4-1 and TRBJ1-5, with TRBD1 matching 7 bases. This CDR3 contains 15 residues. With V trimmed by 4 bases and J by 6 bases, 9 bases remained unmatched. Germline V gene data show CDR1 as MGHRA and CDR2 as YSYEKL. As DNA, the CDR3 is TGCGCCAGCAGCCTAGGACAGGAGGCGCGTCAGCCCCAGCATTTT. Protein product: CASSLGQEARQPQHF.

This clonotype was seen only a few times. The chain employs TRBV12-3 or TRBV12-4 and TRBJ1-1; D gene unclear. V lost 4 bases and J lost 1, with 10 bases in between. The CDR3 totals 14 residues. The CDR3 DNA sequence: TGTGCCAGCAGTTCCATGGTCCCGAACACTGAAGCTTTCTTT. This codes for CASSSMVPNTEAFF.